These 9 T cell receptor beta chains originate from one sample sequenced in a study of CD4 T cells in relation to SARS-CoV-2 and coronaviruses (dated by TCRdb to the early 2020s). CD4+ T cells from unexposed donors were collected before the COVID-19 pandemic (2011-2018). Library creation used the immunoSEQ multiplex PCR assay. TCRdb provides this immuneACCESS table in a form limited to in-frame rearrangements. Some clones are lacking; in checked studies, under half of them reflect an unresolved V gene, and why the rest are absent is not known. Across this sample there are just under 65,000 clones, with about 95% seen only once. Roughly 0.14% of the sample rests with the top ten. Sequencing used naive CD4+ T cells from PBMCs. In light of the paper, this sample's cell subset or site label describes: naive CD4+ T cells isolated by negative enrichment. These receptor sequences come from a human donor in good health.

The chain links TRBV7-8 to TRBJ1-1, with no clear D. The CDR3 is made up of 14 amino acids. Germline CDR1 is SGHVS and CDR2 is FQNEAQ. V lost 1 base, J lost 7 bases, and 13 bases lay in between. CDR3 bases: TGTGCCAGCAGCTTAGTTAGGGTGACTGTTGAAGCTTTCTTT. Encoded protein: CASSLVRVTVEAFF.

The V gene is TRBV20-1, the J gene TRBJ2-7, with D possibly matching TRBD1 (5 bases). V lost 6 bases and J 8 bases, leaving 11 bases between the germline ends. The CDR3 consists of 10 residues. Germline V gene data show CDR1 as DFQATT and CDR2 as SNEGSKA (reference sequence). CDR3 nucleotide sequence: TGCAGTGCCGTGACAGCTAAGCAGTACTTC. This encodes CSAVTAKQYF.

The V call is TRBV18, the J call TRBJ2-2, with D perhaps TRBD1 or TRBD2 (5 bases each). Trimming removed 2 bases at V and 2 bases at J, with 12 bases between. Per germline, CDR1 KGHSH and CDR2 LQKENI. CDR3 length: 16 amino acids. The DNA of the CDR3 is TGTGCCAGCTCACCAGAGATACGGGGCAACACCGGGGAGCTGTTTTTT. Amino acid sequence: CASSPEIRGNTGELFF.

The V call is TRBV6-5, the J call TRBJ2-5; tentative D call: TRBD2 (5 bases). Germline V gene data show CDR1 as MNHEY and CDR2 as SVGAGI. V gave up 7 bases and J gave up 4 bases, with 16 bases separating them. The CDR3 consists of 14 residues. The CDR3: CASNGNVAGETQYF. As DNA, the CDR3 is TGTGCCAGCAACGGGAATGTGGCGGGAGAGACCCAGTACTTC.

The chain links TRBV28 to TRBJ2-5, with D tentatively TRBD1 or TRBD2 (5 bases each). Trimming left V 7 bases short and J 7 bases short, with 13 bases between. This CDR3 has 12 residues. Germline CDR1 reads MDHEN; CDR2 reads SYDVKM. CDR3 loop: CASTTGTWTQYF. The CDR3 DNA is TGTGCCAGCACGACCGGGACCTGGACCCAGTACTTC.

This CDR3 reads CATSAQGVLSGELFF. The CDR3 coding sequence is TGTGCCACCAGTGCTCAGGGGGTGTTGTCCGGGGAGCTGTTTTTT. This chain links TRBV24-1 with TRBJ2-2; 7 bases are a match to TRBD1. Germline trimming cut 5 bases from V and 6 bases from J; bases unmatched to any gene: 8. This CDR3 contains 15 residues. Germline lookup yields CDR1 KGHDR and CDR2 SFDVKD.

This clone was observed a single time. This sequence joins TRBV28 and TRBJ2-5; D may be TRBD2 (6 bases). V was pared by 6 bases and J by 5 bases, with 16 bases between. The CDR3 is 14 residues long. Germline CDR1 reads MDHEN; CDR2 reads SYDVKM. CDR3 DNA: TGTGCCAGCAGACCCGCTCCCGGGAGTGAGACCCAGTACTTC. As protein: CASRPAPGSETQYF.

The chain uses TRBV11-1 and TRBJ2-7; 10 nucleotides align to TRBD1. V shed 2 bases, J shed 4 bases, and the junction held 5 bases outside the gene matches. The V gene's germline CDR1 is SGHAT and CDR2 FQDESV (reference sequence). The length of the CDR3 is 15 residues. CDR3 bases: TGTGCCAGCAGCTTACCGGGACAGGGGAGTTACGAGCAGTACTTC. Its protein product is CASSLPGQGSYEQYF.

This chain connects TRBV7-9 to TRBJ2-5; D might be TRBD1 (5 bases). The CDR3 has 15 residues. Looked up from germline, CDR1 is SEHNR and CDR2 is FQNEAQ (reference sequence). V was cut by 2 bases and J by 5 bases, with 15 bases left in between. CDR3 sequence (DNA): TGTGCCAGCAGCTTATCTGAGACAGCTACGGAGACCCAGTACTTC. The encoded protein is CASSLSETATETQYF.